These T cell receptor beta chains were read from a single sample in a study of blood T cells in healthy people across ages. TCRdb fed the 5' RACE reads into MiXCR, producing one record per CDR3 protein. The data contain about 570,000 distinct CDR3 sequences, approximately 25% of them singletons. The sequenced material came from blood. These receptors all come from a woman aged 70-85 years in good health. CDR3s include the opening cysteine and the closing phenylalanine or tryptophan. Fields, in order: clone size, V gene, D gene, J gene, CDR3 protein, CDR3 DNA. A D gene is named only where the DNA matches it firmly. Only part of the rows carry a size: once, few, many, or a class if the clone is expanded.

clone_size: .
v_call: TRBV20-1
d_call: TRBD2
j_call: TRBJ2-1
cdr3_aa: CSAPRLAGIYNEQFF
cdr3_nt: TGCAGTGCTCCACGACTAGCGGGGATCTACAATGAGCAGTTCTTC

clone_size: few
v_call: TRBV7-2
d_call: .
j_call: TRBJ2-5
cdr3_aa: CASSERWETQYF
cdr3_nt: TGTGCCAGCAGCGAAAGATGGGAGACCCAGTACTTC

clone_size: few
v_call: TRBV7-3
d_call: TRBD1
j_call: TRBJ1-1
cdr3_aa: CASSPQGAYTEAFF
cdr3_nt: TGTGCCAGCAGCCCACAGGGGGCGTATACTGAAGCTTTCTTT

clone_size: .
v_call: TRBV20-1
d_call: TRBD1
j_call: TRBJ1-4
cdr3_aa: CSALGQGTNEKLFF
cdr3_nt: TGCAGTGCTTTAGGACAGGGTACGAATGAAAAACTGTTTTTT

clone_size: .
v_call: TRBV4-3
d_call: .
j_call: TRBJ2-5
cdr3_aa: CASSQDLMWETQYF
cdr3_nt: TGCGCCAGCAGCCAAGATCTTATGTGGGAGACCCAGTACTTC

clone_size: few
v_call: TRBV18
d_call: .
j_call: TRBJ2-5
cdr3_aa: CASSPPGDVGGLETQYF
cdr3_nt: TGTGCCAGCTCACCACCGGGGGATGTAGGCGGTTTGGAGACCCAGTACTTC

clone_size: few
v_call: TRBV6-6
d_call: .
j_call: TRBJ1-3
cdr3_aa: CASRTNSGNTIYF
cdr3_nt: TGTGCCAGCAGGACAAACTCTGGAAACACCATATATTTT

clone_size: .
v_call: TRBV28
d_call: .
j_call: TRBJ1-3
cdr3_aa: CASSFELNTIYF
cdr3_nt: TGTGCCAGCAGTTTCGAGCTAAACACCATATATTTT

clone_size: few
v_call: TRBV7-8
d_call: TRBD2
j_call: TRBJ2-3
cdr3_aa: CASSRLSGGSTDTQYF
cdr3_nt: TGTGCCAGCAGCCGCCTATCGGGGGGTAGCACAGATACGCAGTATTTT

clone_size: few
v_call: TRBV4-2
d_call: .
j_call: TRBJ1-2
cdr3_aa: CASSQGTENYGYTF
cdr3_nt: TGTGCCAGCAGCCAAGGGACAGAGAACTATGGCTACACCTTC

clone_size: .
v_call: TRBV7-2
d_call: .
j_call: TRBJ2-5
cdr3_aa: CASSRQSFGGRQETQYF
cdr3_nt: TGTGCCAGCAGCCGACAATCGTTTGGGGGACGCCAAGAGACCCAGTACTTC

clone_size: many
v_call: TRBV7-2
d_call: TRBD2
j_call: TRBJ2-7
cdr3_aa: CASSVRERGEQYF
cdr3_nt: TGTGCCAGCAGCGTACGGGAGCGGGGCGAGCAGTACTTC

clone_size: few
v_call: TRBV7-2
d_call: TRBD1
j_call: TRBJ1-1
cdr3_aa: CASSLGTDRIAFF
cdr3_nt: TGTGCCAGCAGCCTGGGGACAGACAGGATTGCTTTCTTT

clone_size: .
v_call: TRBV4-3
d_call: .
j_call: TRBJ2-5
cdr3_aa: CASSQNGRETQYF
cdr3_nt: TGCGCCAGCAGCCAGAATGGGAGAGAGACCCAGTACTTC

clone_size: few
v_call: TRBV30
d_call: .
j_call: TRBJ2-1
cdr3_aa: CAWSYRALGNEQFF
cdr3_nt: TGTGCCTGGAGTTACAGGGCCCTTGGCAATGAGCAGTTCTTC

clone_size: many
v_call: TRBV27
d_call: .
j_call: TRBJ1-3
cdr3_aa: CASSLAGAGNTIYF
cdr3_nt: TGTGCCAGCAGTTTAGCAGGGGCCGGAAACACCATATATTTT

clone_size: few
v_call: TRBV5-6
d_call: .
j_call: TRBJ1-4
cdr3_aa: CASSARTPGEKLFF
cdr3_nt: TGTGCCAGCAGCGCCCGGACACCCGGGGAAAAACTGTTTTTT

clone_size: .
v_call: TRBV9
d_call: .
j_call: TRBJ2-3
cdr3_aa: CASSVAQEATQYF
cdr3_nt: TGTGCCAGCAGCGTAGCTCAGGAAGCAACGCAGTATTTT

clone_size: .
v_call: TRBV7-3
d_call: .
j_call: TRBJ2-1
cdr3_aa: CASSLLPGFDGEQFF
cdr3_nt: TGTGCCAGCAGCTTACTCCCAGGGTTTGATGGTGAGCAGTTCTTC

clone_size: few
v_call: TRBV7-3
d_call: .
j_call: TRBJ2-3
cdr3_aa: CASSQGPDTQYF
cdr3_nt: TGTGCCAGCAGCCAAGGACCAGATACGCAGTATTTT

clone_size: few
v_call: TRBV6-6
d_call: .
j_call: TRBJ1-4
cdr3_aa: CASLNRGGEKLFF
cdr3_nt: TGTGCCAGCCTAAATCGGGGGGGAGAAAAACTGTTTTTT

clone_size: few
v_call: TRBV6-6
d_call: .
j_call: TRBJ2-1
cdr3_aa: CASSHRSFPNNEQFF
cdr3_nt: TGTGCCAGCAGCCACAGGAGTTTCCCGAACAATGAGCAGTTCTTC